Here is one T cell receptor beta chain with its context. The antigen is undetermined. PCR involved 60 Vbeta and 13 Jbeta primers. Sequencing was performed with immunoSEQ multiplex PCR; in TCRdb, only in-frame clones are kept and a portion is missing. Of some 180,000 clones listed, roughly 75% are singletons. Unrecorded immune exposures were likely, despite nominal health at sampling. This CDR3 comprises 15 residues. Per germline, CDR1 SGHRS and CDR2 YFSETQ. Trimming pared 1 base from V and 5 bases from J, leaving 13 bases between. This specimen comes from a study of cytomegalovirus exposure and HLA in healthy donors. Regarding the study as a whole: The study labeled under 200 TCR beta chains cytomegalovirus-associated. As was reported, the classifier diagnosed cytomegalovirus status with high specificity and sensitivity. Later on, an analysis showed TCR association rates differing by HLA locus, with DRB1 the most and HLA-C the fewest.

Sequenced material: PBMCs. The receptor was derived from a woman between 25 and 40 years old in good health and CMV-seronegative. This sequence joins TRBV5-1 and TRBJ1-5; unclear D gene. Written as DNA, the CDR3 is TGCGCCAGCAGCTTGAGTCCAGAAACAGATCAGCCCCAGCATTTT. It encodes CASSLSPETDQPQHF.